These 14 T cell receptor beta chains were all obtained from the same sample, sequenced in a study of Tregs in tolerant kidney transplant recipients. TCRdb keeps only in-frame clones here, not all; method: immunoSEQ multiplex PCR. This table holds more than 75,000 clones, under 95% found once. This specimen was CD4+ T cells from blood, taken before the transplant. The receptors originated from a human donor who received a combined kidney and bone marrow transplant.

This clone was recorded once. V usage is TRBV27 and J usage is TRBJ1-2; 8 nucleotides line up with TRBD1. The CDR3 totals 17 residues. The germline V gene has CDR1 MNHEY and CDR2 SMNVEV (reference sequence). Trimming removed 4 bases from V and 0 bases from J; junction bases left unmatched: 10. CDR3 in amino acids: CASSYTPTGVANYGYTF. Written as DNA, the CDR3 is TGTGCCAGCAGTTATACCCCGACAGGGGTAGCTAACTATGGCTACACCTTC.

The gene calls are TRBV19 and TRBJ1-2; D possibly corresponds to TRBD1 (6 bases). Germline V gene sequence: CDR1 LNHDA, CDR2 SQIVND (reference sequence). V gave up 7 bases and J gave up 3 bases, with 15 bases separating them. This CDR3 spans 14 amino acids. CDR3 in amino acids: CASNPTGRDYGYTF. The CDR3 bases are TGTGCCAGTAACCCGACAGGTCGGGACTATGGCTACACCTTC.

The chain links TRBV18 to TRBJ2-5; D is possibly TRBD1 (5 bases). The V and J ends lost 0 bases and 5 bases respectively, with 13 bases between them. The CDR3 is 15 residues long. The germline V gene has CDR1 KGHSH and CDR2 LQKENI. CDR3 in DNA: TGTGCCAGCTCACCACCGGGGCTTTCTAGGGAGACCCAGTACTTC. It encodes CASSPPGLSRETQYF.

The CDR3 coding sequence is TGTGCCAGCAGTGAACTGGGACAGGGCCTCTCCTACGAGCAGTACTTC. It codes for CASSELGQGLSYEQYF. This sequence joins TRBV6-1 and TRBJ2-7; 9 positions agree with TRBD1. With 2 bases clipped from V and 0 bases from J, the junction kept 5 bases outside the gene matches. The CDR3 runs 16 residues. In germline, CDR1 is MNHNS, CDR2 SASEGT.

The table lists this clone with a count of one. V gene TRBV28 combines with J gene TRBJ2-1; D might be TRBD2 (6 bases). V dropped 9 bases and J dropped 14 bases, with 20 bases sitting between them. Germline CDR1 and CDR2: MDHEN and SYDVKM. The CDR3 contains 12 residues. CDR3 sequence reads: CASSVPGGWEFF. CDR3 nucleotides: TGTGCCAGTTCGGTCCCCGGGGGATGGGAGTTCTTC.

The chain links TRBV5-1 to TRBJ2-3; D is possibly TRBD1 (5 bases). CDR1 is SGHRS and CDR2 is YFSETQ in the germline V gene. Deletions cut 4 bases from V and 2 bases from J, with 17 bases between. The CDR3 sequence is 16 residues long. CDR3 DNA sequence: TGCGCCAGCAGCCCTACACAGGCCCCCCTCACAGATACGCAGTATTTT. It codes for CASSPTQAPLTDTQYF.

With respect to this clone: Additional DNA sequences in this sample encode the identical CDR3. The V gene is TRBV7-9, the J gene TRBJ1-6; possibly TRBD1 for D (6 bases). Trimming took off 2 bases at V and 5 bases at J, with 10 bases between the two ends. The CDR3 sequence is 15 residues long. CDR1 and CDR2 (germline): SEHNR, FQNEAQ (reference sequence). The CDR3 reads CASSLSQGNNSPLHF. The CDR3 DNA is TGTGCCAGCAGCTTAAGTCAGGGGAATAATTCACCCCTCCACTTT.

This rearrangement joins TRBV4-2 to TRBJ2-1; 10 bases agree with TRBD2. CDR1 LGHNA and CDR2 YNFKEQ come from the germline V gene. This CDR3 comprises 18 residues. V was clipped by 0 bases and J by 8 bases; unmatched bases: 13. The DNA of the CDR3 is TGTGCCAGCAGCCAAGAGGGGAGGGTCCTAGCGGGGGTGCATGAGCAGTTCTTC. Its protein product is CASSQEGRVLAGVHEQFF.

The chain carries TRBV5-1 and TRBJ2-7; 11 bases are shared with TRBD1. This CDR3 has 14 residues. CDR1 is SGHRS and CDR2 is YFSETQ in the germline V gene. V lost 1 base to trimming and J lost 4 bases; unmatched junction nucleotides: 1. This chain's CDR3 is CASSLWDRGYEQYF. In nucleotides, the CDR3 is TGCGCCAGCAGCTTGTGGGACAGGGGGTACGAGCAGTACTTC. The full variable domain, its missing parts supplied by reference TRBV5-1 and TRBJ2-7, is KAGVTQTPRYLIKTRGQQVTLSCSPISGHRSVSWYQQTPGQGLQFLFEYFSETQRNKGNFPGRFSGRQFSNSRSEMNVSTLELGDSALYLCASSLWDRGYEQYFGPGTRLTVT.

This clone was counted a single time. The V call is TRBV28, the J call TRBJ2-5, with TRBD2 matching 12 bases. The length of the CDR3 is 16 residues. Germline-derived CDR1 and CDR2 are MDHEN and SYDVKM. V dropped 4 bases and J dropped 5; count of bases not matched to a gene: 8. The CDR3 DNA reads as TGTGCCAGCAGTTCCAGACTAGCGGGGGATCACGAGACCCAGTACTTC. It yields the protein CASSSRLAGDHETQYF.

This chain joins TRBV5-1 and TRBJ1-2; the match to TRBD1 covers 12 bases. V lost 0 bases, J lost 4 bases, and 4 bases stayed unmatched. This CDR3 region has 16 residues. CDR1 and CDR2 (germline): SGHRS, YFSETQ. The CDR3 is CASSLEGQGAFYGYTF. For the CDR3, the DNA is TGCGCCAGCAGCTTGGAGGGACAGGGGGCTTTCTATGGCTACACCTTC.

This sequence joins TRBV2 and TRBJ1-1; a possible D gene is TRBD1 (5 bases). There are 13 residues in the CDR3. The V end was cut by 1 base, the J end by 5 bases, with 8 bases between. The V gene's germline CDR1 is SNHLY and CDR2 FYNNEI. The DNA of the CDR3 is TGTGCCAGCAGTGAAGGACGGGGGACTGAAGCTTTCTTT. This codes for CASSEGRGTEAFF. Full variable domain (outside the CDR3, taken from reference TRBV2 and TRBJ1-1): EPEVTQTPSHQVTQMGQEVILRCVPISNHLYFYWYRQILGQKVEFLVSFYNNEISEKSEIFDDQFSVERPDGSNFTLKIRSTKLEDSAMYFCASSEGRGTEAFFGQGTRLTVV.

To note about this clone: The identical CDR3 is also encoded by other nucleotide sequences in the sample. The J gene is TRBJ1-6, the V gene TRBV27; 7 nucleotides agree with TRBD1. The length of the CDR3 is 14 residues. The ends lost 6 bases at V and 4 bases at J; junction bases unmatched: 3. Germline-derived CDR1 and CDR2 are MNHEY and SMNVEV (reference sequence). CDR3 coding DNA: TGTGCCAGCAGCTTGGACAGGTATAATTCACCCCTCCACTTT. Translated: CASSLDRYNSPLHF.

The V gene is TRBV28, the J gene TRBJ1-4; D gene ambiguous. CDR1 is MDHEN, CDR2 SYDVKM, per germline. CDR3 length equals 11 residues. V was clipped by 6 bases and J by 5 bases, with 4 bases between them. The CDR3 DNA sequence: TGTGCCAGCAGACTAAATGAAAAACTGTTTTTT. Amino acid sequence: CASRLNEKLFF.